A selection of T cell receptor beta chains follows, all from one sample in a study of CD8+ T cells in alopecia areata. Profiling relied on immunoSEQ multiplex PCR, and the TCRdb table lists in-frame clones only, not all of them. The sample records about 150,000 clones, under 60% being singletons. Specimen: CD4+ T cells sorted from blood, collected at week 0. The receptor set was obtained from a human donor with alopecia areata. CDR3s include the opening cysteine and the closing phenylalanine or tryptophan. A D gene is named only where the DNA matches it firmly. Only part of the rows carry a size: once, few, many, or a class if the clone is expanded.

cdr3_aa: CSARAQAEAFF
cdr3_nt: TGCAGTGCTAGAGCTCAAGCTGAAGCTTTCTTT
v_call: TRBV20-1
clone_size: NA
d_call: NA
j_call: TRBJ1-1

cdr3_aa: CASSLGHSGGAGETQYF
cdr3_nt: TGTGCCAGCAGCTTAGGCCATAGCGGGGGGGCCGGAGAGACCCAGTACTTC
v_call: TRBV11-2
clone_size: NA
d_call: TRBD2
j_call: TRBJ2-5

cdr3_aa: CSVTTPGHRSSGANVLTF
cdr3_nt: TGCAGCGTTACGACCCCGGGACACCGTAGCTCTGGGGCCAACGTCCTGACTTTC
v_call: TRBV29-1
clone_size: few
d_call: NA
j_call: TRBJ2-6

cdr3_aa: CSVVGQAYYEQYF
cdr3_nt: TGCAGCGTTGTCGGGCAGGCCTACTACGAGCAGTACTTC
v_call: TRBV29-1
clone_size: few
d_call: NA
j_call: TRBJ2-7

cdr3_aa: CASSLATGANNSPLHF
cdr3_nt: TGTGCCAGCAGCTTAGCTACAGGGGCCAATAATTCACCCCTCCACTTT
v_call: TRBV7-9
clone_size: few
d_call: TRBD1
j_call: TRBJ1-6

cdr3_aa: CASSPIDTDGEKLFF
cdr3_nt: TGTGCCAGCAGCCCTATAGACACGGACGGTGAAAAACTGTTTTTT
v_call: TRBV28
clone_size: NA
d_call: NA
j_call: TRBJ1-4

cdr3_aa: CAWSLSRTDTQYF
cdr3_nt: TGTGCCTGGAGTCTCTCTCGCACAGATACGCAGTATTTT
v_call: TRBV30
clone_size: NA
d_call: NA
j_call: TRBJ2-3

cdr3_aa: CASSELMNTEAFF
cdr3_nt: TGTGCCAGCAGTGAACTCATGAACACTGAAGCTTTCTTT
v_call: TRBV2
clone_size: NA
d_call: NA
j_call: TRBJ1-1

cdr3_aa: CAWSSGHSVGYTF
cdr3_nt: TGTGCCTGGAGTTCGGGACATTCGGTCGGCTACACCTTC
v_call: TRBV30
clone_size: NA
d_call: NA
j_call: TRBJ1-2

cdr3_aa: CASSLDRETQYF
cdr3_nt: TGTGCCAGCAGCTTGGATCGAGAGACCCAGTACTTC
v_call: TRBV5-4
clone_size: NA
d_call: NA
j_call: TRBJ2-5

cdr3_aa: CASSPSSPGDTQYF
cdr3_nt: TGTGCCAGCTCACCATCCTCCCCCGGGGATACGCAGTATTTT
v_call: TRBV18
clone_size: few
d_call: NA
j_call: TRBJ2-3

cdr3_aa: CASSYSGGSYEQYF
cdr3_nt: TGTGCCAGCAGTTATAGCGGGGGGTCGTACGAGCAGTACTTC
v_call: TRBV6-5
clone_size: many
d_call: TRBD2
j_call: TRBJ2-7

cdr3_aa: CASSPEQGVETQYF
cdr3_nt: TGTGCCAGCTCACCCGAACAGGGTGTGGAGACCCAGTACTTC
v_call: TRBV18
clone_size: NA
d_call: NA
j_call: TRBJ2-5

cdr3_aa: CASSIDRGARFTEAFF
cdr3_nt: TGTGCCAGTAGTATTGACAGGGGGGCCCGGTTCACTGAAGCTTTCTTT
v_call: TRBV19
clone_size: few
d_call: TRBD1
j_call: TRBJ1-1

cdr3_aa: CASSLDRAGYNEQFF
cdr3_nt: TGTGCCAGCAGCTTAGACAGGGCGGGTTACAATGAGCAGTTCTTC
v_call: TRBV7-2
clone_size: NA
d_call: NA
j_call: TRBJ2-1

cdr3_aa: CAIRALDRESEQFF
cdr3_nt: TGTGCCATCAGGGCCCTGGACAGGGAAAGTGAGCAGTTCTTC
v_call: TRBV10-3
clone_size: NA
d_call: TRBD1
j_call: TRBJ2-1

cdr3_aa: CSVVRYQGNEAFF
cdr3_nt: TGCAGCGTTGTCCGCTATCAGGGGAATGAAGCTTTCTTT
v_call: TRBV29-1
clone_size: NA
d_call: NA
j_call: TRBJ1-1

cdr3_aa: CSGGDRYGYTF
cdr3_nt: TGCAGCGGGGGGGACAGATATGGCTACACCTTC
v_call: TRBV29-1
clone_size: NA
d_call: TRBD1
j_call: TRBJ1-2

cdr3_aa: CASSHGGEGGYGYTF
cdr3_nt: TGTGCCAGCAGCCACGGGGGAGAGGGGGGCTATGGCTACACCTTC
v_call: TRBV6-5
clone_size: NA
d_call: NA
j_call: TRBJ1-2

cdr3_aa: CASSYSFGVEKLFF
cdr3_nt: TGTGCCAGCAGTTACAGTTTTGGGGTGGAAAAACTGTTTTTT
v_call: TRBV6-5
clone_size: few
d_call: NA
j_call: TRBJ1-4

cdr3_aa: CSVEQDLTEAFF
cdr3_nt: TGCAGCGTGGAACAGGATCTCACTGAAGCTTTCTTT
v_call: TRBV29-1
clone_size: few
d_call: NA
j_call: TRBJ1-1

cdr3_aa: CALSPGLPGELFF
cdr3_nt: TGTGCCCTATCGCCCGGACTTCCCGGGGAGCTGTTTTTT
v_call: TRBV30
clone_size: NA
d_call: NA
j_call: TRBJ2-2

cdr3_aa: CSVTRQGTGANVLTF
cdr3_nt: TGCAGCGTTACAAGACAGGGCACTGGGGCCAACGTCCTGACTTTC
v_call: TRBV29-1
clone_size: few
d_call: TRBD1
j_call: TRBJ2-6

cdr3_aa: CASSVGPGLAGETQYF
cdr3_nt: TGTGCCAGCAGCGTGGGACCGGGACTAGCCGGAGAGACCCAGTACTTC
v_call: TRBV9
clone_size: few
d_call: TRBD2
j_call: TRBJ2-5

cdr3_aa: CASSFKQGNSPLHF
cdr3_nt: TGTGCCAGCAGCTTTAAACAGGGAAATTCACCCCTCCACTTT
v_call: TRBV7-2
clone_size: NA
d_call: NA
j_call: TRBJ1-6

cdr3_aa: CASSLGTRGNTEAFF
cdr3_nt: TGCGCCAGCAGCCTAGGGACACGGGGGAACACTGAAGCTTTCTTT
v_call: TRBV4-3
clone_size: NA
d_call: NA
j_call: TRBJ1-1

cdr3_aa: CAWRQGATVFAGELFF
cdr3_nt: TGTGCCTGGCGGCAGGGGGCGACGGTTTTCGCCGGGGAGCTGTTTTTT
v_call: TRBV30
clone_size: few
d_call: TRBD1
j_call: TRBJ2-2

cdr3_aa: CASSYSFRGGNTEAFF
cdr3_nt: TGTGCCAGCAGTTACTCGTTCAGGGGCGGGAACACTGAAGCTTTCTTT
v_call: TRBV6-5
clone_size: NA
d_call: NA
j_call: TRBJ1-1

cdr3_aa: CASTKIRQGKNTEAFF
cdr3_nt: TGTGCCAGCACCAAGATAAGACAGGGGAAGAACACTGAAGCTTTCTTT
v_call: TRBV11-1
clone_size: NA
d_call: TRBD1
j_call: TRBJ1-1

cdr3_aa: CASSPGRDYGYTF
cdr3_nt: TGTGCCAGCAGTCCTGGACGGGACTATGGCTACACCTTC
v_call: TRBV5-6
clone_size: NA
d_call: NA
j_call: TRBJ1-2

cdr3_aa: CASRSGGPMRNNEQFF
cdr3_nt: TGTGCCAGTAGAAGCGGGGGCCCCATGAGAAACAATGAGCAGTTCTTC
v_call: TRBV19
clone_size: few
d_call: TRBD2
j_call: TRBJ2-1

cdr3_aa: CASSSSGPYEQYF
cdr3_nt: TGTGCCAGCAGTTCCTCGGGCCCCTACGAGCAGTACTTC
v_call: TRBV27
clone_size: NA
d_call: NA
j_call: TRBJ2-7

cdr3_aa: CSVDVAENIQYF
cdr3_nt: TGCAGCGTTGACGTAGCAGAGAACATTCAGTACTTC
v_call: TRBV29-1
clone_size: NA
d_call: NA
j_call: TRBJ2-4

cdr3_aa: CASSLDGFAEAFF
cdr3_nt: TGTGCCAGCAGCTTAGACGGGTTTGCTGAAGCTTTCTTT
v_call: TRBV7-9
clone_size: NA
d_call: NA
j_call: TRBJ1-1

cdr3_aa: CSVGRPGETQYF
cdr3_nt: TGCAGCGTTGGGAGGCCTGGCGAGACCCAGTACTTC
v_call: TRBV29-1
clone_size: NA
d_call: NA
j_call: TRBJ2-5

cdr3_aa: CASFSGTSVGYTF
cdr3_nt: TGTGCCAGCTTTTCCGGGACCTCCGTGGGCTACACCTTC
v_call: TRBV27
clone_size: NA
d_call: NA
j_call: TRBJ1-2

cdr3_aa: CASSQELGTPRRGEQFF
cdr3_nt: TGTGCCAGCAGCCAAGAGTTAGGGACACCGAGGCGGGGTGAGCAGTTCTTC
v_call: TRBV14
clone_size: few
d_call: NA
j_call: TRBJ2-1

cdr3_aa: CASSLHPVDTQYF
cdr3_nt: TGCGCCAGCAGCCTACATCCCGTGGATACGCAGTATTTT
v_call: TRBV5-1
clone_size: NA
d_call: NA
j_call: TRBJ2-3

cdr3_aa: CSVEVGAGVRGRQFF
cdr3_nt: TGCAGCGTTGAAGTCGGAGCGGGGGTCCGGGGAAGGCAGTTCTTC
v_call: TRBV29-1
clone_size: NA
d_call: TRBD2
j_call: TRBJ2-1

cdr3_aa: CASSLGTGLNSPLHF
cdr3_nt: TGTGCCAGCAGCTTGGGGACAGGGTTAAATTCACCCCTCCACTTT
v_call: TRBV7-9
clone_size: NA
d_call: TRBD1
j_call: TRBJ1-6

cdr3_aa: CASTPTRANTGELFF
cdr3_nt: TGTGCCAGCACCCCGACGAGGGCTAACACCGGGGAGCTGTTTTTT
v_call: TRBV27
clone_size: once
d_call: NA
j_call: TRBJ2-2

cdr3_aa: CASTPGRSTDTQYF
cdr3_nt: TGTGCCAGCACCCCGGGACGGTCTACAGATACGCAGTATTTT
v_call: TRBV6-6
clone_size: NA
d_call: NA
j_call: TRBJ2-3

cdr3_aa: CSVFNRGHTGELFF
cdr3_nt: TGCAGCGTGTTTAACAGGGGGCACACCGGGGAGCTGTTTTTT
v_call: TRBV29-1
clone_size: NA
d_call: TRBD1
j_call: TRBJ2-2

cdr3_aa: CASSLSGGQGEQYF
cdr3_nt: TGTGCCAGCAGCTTAAGCGGCGGTCAGGGAGAGCAGTACTTC
v_call: TRBV7-9
clone_size: NA
d_call: NA
j_call: TRBJ2-7

cdr3_aa: CSVELQYQETQYF
cdr3_nt: TGCAGCGTTGAATTGCAGTACCAAGAGACCCAGTACTTC
v_call: TRBV29-1
clone_size: few
d_call: NA
j_call: TRBJ2-5

cdr3_aa: CASSLMMGQEQFF
cdr3_nt: TGTGCCAGCAGCTTAATGATGGGACAGGAGCAGTTCTTC
v_call: TRBV7-9
clone_size: NA
d_call: TRBD1
j_call: TRBJ2-1

cdr3_aa: CASSLDQLSTDTQYF
cdr3_nt: TGTGCCAGCAGCTTAGACCAGCTGAGCACAGATACGCAGTATTTT
v_call: TRBV5-4
clone_size: NA
d_call: NA
j_call: TRBJ2-3